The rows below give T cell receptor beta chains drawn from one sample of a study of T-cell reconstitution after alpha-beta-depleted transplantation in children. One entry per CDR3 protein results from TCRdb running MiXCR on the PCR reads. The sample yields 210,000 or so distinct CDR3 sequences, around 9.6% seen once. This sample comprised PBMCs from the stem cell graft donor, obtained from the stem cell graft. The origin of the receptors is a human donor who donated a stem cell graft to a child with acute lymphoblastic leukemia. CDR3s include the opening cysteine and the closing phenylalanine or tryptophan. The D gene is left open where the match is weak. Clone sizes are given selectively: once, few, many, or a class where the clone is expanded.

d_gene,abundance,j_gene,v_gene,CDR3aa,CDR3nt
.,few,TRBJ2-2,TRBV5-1,CASSPSFGTGELFF,TGCGCCAGCAGCCCGAGCTTCGGCACCGGGGAGCTGTTTTTT
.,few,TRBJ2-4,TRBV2,CASREGLLAKNIQYF,TGTGCCAGCAGGGAGGGGTTGCTAGCCAAAAACATTCAGTACTTC
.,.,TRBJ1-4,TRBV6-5,CASSYSVGRGLTGEKLFF,TGTGCCAGCAGTTACTCTGTGGGCAGGGGTTTGACGGGTGAAAAACTGTTTTTT
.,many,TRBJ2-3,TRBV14,CASSQSRAYRRGVRSDTQYF,TGTGCCAGCAGCCAAAGTCGGGCTTACCGGAGAGGGGTTCGTTCAGATACGCAGTATTTT
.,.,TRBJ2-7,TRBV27,CASSSTDRTYEQYF,TGTGCCAGCAGTTCCACCGACAGGACCTACGAGCAGTACTTC
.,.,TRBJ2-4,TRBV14,CASSLPGGNIQYF,TGTGCCAGCAGCCTCCCGGGCGGGAACATTCAGTACTTC
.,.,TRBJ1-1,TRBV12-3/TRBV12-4,CASGFSAGNTEAFF,TGTGCCAGCGGCTTTAGCGCAGGGAACACTGAAGCTTTCTTT
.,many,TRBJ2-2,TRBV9,CASTFREDSNTGELFF,TGTGCCAGCACCTTCAGGGAGGACTCGAACACCGGGGAGCTGTTTTTT
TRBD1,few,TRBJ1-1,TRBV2,CASSRDRTTNTEAFF,TGTGCCAGCAGCCGGGACAGAACTACTAACACTGAAGCTTTCTTT
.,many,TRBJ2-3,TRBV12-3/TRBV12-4,CASSLGRSTDTQYF,TGTGCCAGCAGTTTGGGACGGAGCACAGATACGCAGTATTTT
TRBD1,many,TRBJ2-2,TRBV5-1,CASRGGLGGELFF,TGCGCCAGCAGAGGGGGCCTCGGCGGGGAGCTGTTTTTT
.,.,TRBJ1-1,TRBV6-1,CASRIGPEGTQAFF,TGTGCCAGCAGGATTGGGCCAGAGGGTACACAAGCTTTCTTT
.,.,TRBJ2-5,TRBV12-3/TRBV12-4,CASSPYGNQETQYF,TGTGCCAGCAGTCCCTATGGGAACCAAGAGACCCAGTACTTC
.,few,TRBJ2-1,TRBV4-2,CASSQDWGRGNNEQFF,TGTGCCAGCAGCCAAGATTGGGGCCGGGGGAACAATGAGCAGTTCTTC
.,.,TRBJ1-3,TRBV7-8,CASSLVGEGGSTIYF,TGTGCCAGCAGCTTAGTTGGGGAGGGCGGTTCCACCATATATTTT
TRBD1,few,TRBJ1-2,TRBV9,CASSVQGASYGYTF,TGTGCCAGCAGCGTACAGGGGGCCAGCTATGGCTACACCTTC
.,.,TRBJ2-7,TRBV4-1,CASSPGPGAATEQYF,TGCGCCAGCAGCCCGGGCCCGGGTGCGGCGACAGAGCAGTACTTC
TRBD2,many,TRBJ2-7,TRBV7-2,CASSLGAGSGVAYEQYF,TGTGCCAGCAGCTTAGGGGCTGGAAGCGGGGTGGCCTACGAGCAGTACTTC
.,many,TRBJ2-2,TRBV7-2,CASSLAGVTGELFF,TGTGCCAGCAGCTTAGCGGGGGTAACCGGGGAGCTGTTTTTT
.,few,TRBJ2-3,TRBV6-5,CASSYYRGLSTDTQYF,TGTGCCAGCAGTTACTATAGGGGCCTTAGCACAGATACGCAGTATTTT
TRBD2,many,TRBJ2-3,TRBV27,CASSPGGTTDTQYF,TGTGCCAGCAGTCCGGGGGGGACCACAGATACGCAGTATTTT
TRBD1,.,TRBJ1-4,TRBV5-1,CASSFSGTGGDEKLFF,TGCGCCAGCAGCTTTTCCGGGACAGGGGGGGATGAAAAACTGTTTTTT
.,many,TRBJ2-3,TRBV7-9,CASSGWNTDTQYF,TGTGCCAGCTCCGGATGGAACACAGATACGCAGTATTTT
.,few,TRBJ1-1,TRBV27,CASSPWGQGSRAEAFF,TGTGCCAGCAGTCCTTGGGGGCAGGGATCGCGCGCTGAAGCTTTCTTT
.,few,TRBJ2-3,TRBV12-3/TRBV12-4,CASSLTREGTSDTQYF,TGTGCCAGCAGTTTAACCCGGGAAGGGACCTCAGATACGCAGTATTTT
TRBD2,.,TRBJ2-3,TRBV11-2,CASSLQISGGAGTDTQYF,TGTGCCAGCAGCTTACAGATTAGCGGGGGGGCCGGCACAGATACGCAGTATTTT
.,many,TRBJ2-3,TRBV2,CASTAPAGDTQYF,TGTGCCAGCACGGCCCCCGCTGGAGATACGCAGTATTTT
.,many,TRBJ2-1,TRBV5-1,CASSWGISYNEQFF,TGCGCCAGCAGCTGGGGTATCTCCTACAATGAGCAGTTCTTC
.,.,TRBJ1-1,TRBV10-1,CASSELEGSNTEAFF,TGCGCCAGCAGTGAGTTGGAAGGCTCGAACACTGAAGCTTTCTTT
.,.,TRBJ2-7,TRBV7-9,CASSPPGSGALSYEQYF,TGTGCCAGCAGCCCACCGGGTTCAGGGGCCCTTTCCTACGAGCAGTACTTC
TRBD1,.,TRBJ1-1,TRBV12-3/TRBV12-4,CASTRNQGGTEAFF,TGTGCCAGCACCAGAAACCAGGGGGGCACTGAAGCTTTCTTT
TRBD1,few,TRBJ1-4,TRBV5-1,CASSLGLRDRGDTTNEKLFF,TGCGCCAGCAGCTTGGGATTACGGGACAGAGGGGATACAACTAATGAAAAACTGTTTTTT
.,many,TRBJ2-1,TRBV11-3,CASSLDRGVSYNEQFF,TGTGCCAGCAGCTTAGATCGGGGAGTCTCCTACAATGAGCAGTTCTTC
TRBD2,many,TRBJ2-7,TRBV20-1,CSARPASGGNEQYF,TGCAGTGCCAGACCGGCTAGCGGGGGTAACGAGCAGTACTTC
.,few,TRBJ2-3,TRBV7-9,CASSLDRDTDTQYF,TGTGCCAGCAGCTTAGACAGGGACACAGATACGCAGTATTTT
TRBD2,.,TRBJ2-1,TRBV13,CASSSTSGGDYNEQFF,TGTGCCAGCAGCTCCACTAGCGGGGGCGATTACAATGAGCAGTTCTTC
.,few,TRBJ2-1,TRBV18,CASSPIQGYNEQFF,TGTGCCAGCTCACCGATTCAAGGGTACAATGAGCAGTTCTTC
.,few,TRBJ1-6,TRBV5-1,CASSPEATNSPLHF,TGCGCCAGCAGCCCAGAGGCCACAAATTCACCCCTCCACTTT
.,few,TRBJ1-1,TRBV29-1,CSVDSTAQLNTEAFF,TGCAGCGTTGATTCGACAGCCCAATTGAACACTGAAGCTTTCTTT
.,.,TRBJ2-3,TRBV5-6,CASSVLTGWGTDTQYF,TGTGCCAGCAGCGTTCTTACAGGGTGGGGCACAGATACGCAGTATTTT